Each of the 24 T cell receptor beta chains below was sequenced from the same sample in a study of cytomegalovirus exposure and HLA in healthy donors (dated by TCRdb to the late 2010s). The library was obtained by the immunoSEQ multiplex PCR assay. For the multiplex PCR, a mixture combining 60 forward primers for TCR Vbeta segments and 13 reverse primers for TCR Jbeta segments was used. TCRdb limited this immuneACCESS table to in-frame rearrangements with V and J called. A share of clones is missing; checked studies link under half to unresolved V genes, and the rest is unexplained. Across this sample there are 150,000 to 180,000 clones, with approximately 74% seen only once. 2.8% of the sample belongs to the ten largest clones. The sample comprised PBMCs. The receptors stem from a young man in good health and CMV-seronegative.

The chain couples TRBV6-5 to TRBJ2-2, with D possibly matching TRBD1 (6 bases). Trimming took off 7 bases at V and 6 bases at J, with 12 bases between the two ends. This CDR3 is 13 amino acids long. Germline CDR1 reads MNHEY; CDR2 reads SVGAGI. CDR3 amino acids: CASTSQGAGELFF. In DNA form, the CDR3 reads TGTGCCAGCACTTCACAGGGAGCCGGGGAGCTGTTTTTT.

In nucleotides, the CDR3 is TGCGCCAGCAGTGGGCACAGCACCGGGGAGCTGTTTTTT. This translates into CASSGHSTGELFF. This chain links TRBV10-2 with TRBJ2-2; D is unresolved. This CDR3 region has 13 residues. Germline V lookup: CDR1 WSHSY, CDR2 SAAADI. Trimming removed 4 bases at V and 4 bases at J, with 7 bases between.

CDR3 sequence (DNA): TGTGCCAGTAGTATAGATGTTCGGGGGGCGTACCAAGAGACCCAGTACTTC. Residues: CASSIDVRGAYQETQYF. This sequence joins TRBV19 and TRBJ2-5; weak D call: TRBD2 (7 bases). The germline V and J ends were trimmed by 0 bases and 0 bases, with 14 bases remaining between them. Germline assignment: CDR1 LNHDA and CDR2 SQIVND (reference sequence). The CDR3 loop spans 17 amino acids. The full variable domain, rest sourced from reference TRBV19 and TRBJ2-5, is DGGITQSPKYLFRKEGQNVTLSCEQNLNHDAMYWYRQDPGQGLRLIYYSQIVNDFQKGDIAEGYSVSREKKESFPLTVTSAQKNPTAFYLCASSIDVRGAYQETQYFGPGTRLLVL.

This clone was found a few times. V usage is TRBV5-4 and J usage is TRBJ2-2; 7 bases agree with TRBD1. This CDR3 region has 16 residues. Unmatched junction bases numbered 10, after V lost 7 bases and J lost 1 base. CDR1 is SGHNT, CDR2 YYREEE, per germline (reference sequence). The CDR3 DNA is TGTGCCAGCCAGGCACGGACAGGCAGGAACACCGGGGAGCTGTTTTTT. Amino acid sequence: CASQARTGRNTGELFF. The full variable domain, its missing parts supplied by reference TRBV5-4 and TRBJ2-2, is ETGVTQSPTHLIKTRGQQVTLRCSSQSGHNTVSWYQQALGQGPQFIFQYYREEENGRGNFPPRFSGLQFPNYSSELNVNALELDDSALYLCASQARTGRNTGELFFGEGSRLTVL.

This clone appeared a few times. This chain uses TRBV12-2 with TRBJ2-7; TRBD1 is the table's D call, not checked against the DNA. TRBV12-2 is reported as a pseudogene. The CDR3 loop spans 14 amino acids. CDR3 region: CASRYDRGCLEQYV. The CDR3 nucleotides are TGTGCAAGTCGCTACGACAGGGGATGTCTCGAGCAGTACGTC.

The genes are TRBV9 and TRBJ1-6; maybe TRBD1 (6 bases). Trimming shortened V by 4 bases and J by 1 base, and 15 bases separated the two germline ends. Germline V gene data show CDR1 as SGDLS and CDR2 as YYNGEE. The CDR3 covers 17 residues. Here the CDR3 DNA reads TGTGCCAGCAGCAGCGTAGGGGGGGGATCCTATAATTCACCCCTCCACTTT. This sequence encodes CASSSVGGGSYNSPLHF.

The chain employs TRBV9 and TRBJ2-2, with 10 bases matching TRBD2. V trimming: 2 bases; J trimming: 3 bases; junction bases outside the gene matches: 4. CDR1 and CDR2 (germline): SGDLS, YYNGEE. This CDR3 spans 16 amino acids. The DNA of the CDR3 is TGTGCCAGCAGCGTGAATAGCGGGGGGCACACCGGGGAGCTGTTTTTT. Its protein is CASSVNSGGHTGELFF.

The chain links TRBV5-1 to TRBJ2-3, with D possibly TRBD1 on 6 matching bases. The CDR3 consists of 16 residues. The V gene lost 0 bases and the J gene lost 2 bases, with 13 bases spanning the gap. The V gene's germline CDR1 is SGHRS and CDR2 YFSETQ. CDR3 in DNA: TGCGCCAGCAGCTTGGCCCCAGGGGTGTACACAGATACGCAGTATTTT. Protein sequence: CASSLAPGVYTDTQYF.

V is TRBV28 and J is TRBJ2-1; TRBD2 might be the D (7 bases). The CDR3 is made up of 17 amino acids. Germline V gene lookup returns CDR1 MDHEN and CDR2 SYDVKM. V was cut by 3 bases and J by 0 bases, with 15 bases left in between. The CDR3 sequence is CASSLAGASPSYNEQFF. For the CDR3, the DNA is TGTGCCAGCAGTTTGGCGGGGGCATCCCCCTCCTACAATGAGCAGTTCTTC.

The gene calls are TRBV27 and TRBJ2-6; TRBD1 aligns across 10 bases. CDR1 is MNHEY, CDR2 SMNVEV, per germline (reference sequence). The CDR3 runs to 17 residues. The ends lost 4 bases at V and 2 bases at J; junction bases unmatched: 5. CDR3 nucleotides: TGTGCCAGCAGTTCAAGGACAGGGGGGACTGGGGCCAACGTCCTGACTTTC. Its protein product is CASSSRTGGTGANVLTF.

This clone has a single count. V gene TRBV5-1 combines with J gene TRBJ1-1; 7 bases match TRBD1. Trimming took 0 bases from V and 8 from J; bases not matched to a gene: 7. This CDR3 comprises 14 residues. Per the germline V gene, CDR1 is SGHRS and CDR2 is YFSETQ. The CDR3 nucleotides are TGCGCCAGCAGCTTGGTTCTGAGACAGGGAGAAGCTTTCTTT. Amino acids: CASSLVLRQGEAFF.

The genes are TRBV4-2 and TRBJ1-2, with D perhaps matching TRBD1 (6 bases). This CDR3 comprises 15 residues. Trimming removed 0 bases at V and 1 base at J, with 9 bases between. Germline CDR1 and CDR2: LGHNA and YNFKEQ. The CDR3 loop reads CASSQDGDINYGYTF. Written as DNA, the CDR3 is TGTGCCAGCAGCCAAGATGGGGACATTAACTATGGCTACACCTTC.

With respect to this clone: The junction and the germline gene differ at one end; a read error may be behind it. V usage is TRBV7-2 and J usage is TRBJ2-3; 9 bases line up with TRBD2. Germline values: CDR1 SGHTA, CDR2 FQGNSA. The CDR3 runs 18 residues. The CDR3 protein is CASSLRPTSGLSTATQYF. As DNA, the CDR3 is TGTGCCAGCAGCCTCCGTCCCACTAGCGGGTTAAGCACAGCTACGCAGTATTTT.

This clone was seen a handful of times. The rearrangement uses TRBV28 and TRBJ1-1; weak D call: TRBD1 (6 bases). The CDR3 loop spans 17 amino acids. Trimming shortened V by 5 bases and J by 0 bases, and 19 bases separated the two germline ends. Germline V lookup: CDR1 MDHEN, CDR2 SYDVKM. The CDR3 is CASSLTRYRTVNTEAFF. DNA for the CDR3: TGTGCCAGCAGTCTAACCCGGTATCGGACAGTGAACACTGAAGCTTTCTTT.

The chain is built from TRBV6-5 and TRBJ1-2; 7 nucleotides line up with TRBD1. With V trimmed by 7 bases and J by 5 bases, 13 bases remained unmatched. The CDR3 runs 15 residues. CDR1 and CDR2 (germline): MNHEY, SVGAGI. The CDR3 is CASTQIGTELYGYTF. The CDR3 bases are TGTGCCAGCACCCAAATTGGGACAGAACTTTATGGCTACACCTTC.

V is TRBV4-3 and J is TRBJ2-5, with D possibly being TRBD1 (6 bases). The J call may be incorrect, as the DNA end agrees better with TRBJ2-7. Germline loops: CDR1 LGHNA, CDR2 YSLEER. This CDR3 region has 14 residues. The CDR3 loop is CASSPAPDSYEQYF. CDR3 DNA sequence: TGCGCCAGCAGCCCGGCCCCGGACAGCTACGAGCAGTACTTC.

The chain recombines TRBV5-6 with TRBJ2-7; TRBD2 matches at 10 bases. With 0 bases clipped from V and 5 bases from J, the junction kept 2 bases outside the gene matches. The CDR3 runs 14 residues. Germline CDR1 SGHDT, CDR2 YYEEEE. CDR3 bases: TGTGCCAGCAGCTTGGTAGGGACTAGCGACGAGCAGTACGTC. As protein: CASSLVGTSDEQYV.

The V call is TRBV10-3, the J call TRBJ2-7, with TRBD1 identical over 8 bases. The CDR3 is 15 residues long. J was trimmed by 1 base and V by 0 bases; bases with no gene match: 2. Germline V CDR1 and CDR2: ENHRY, SYGVKD. CDR3 bases: TGTGCCATCAGTGAGTCAGGACAGGGTTCCTACGAGCAGTACGTC. Translated, it gives CAISESGQGSYEQYV.

The J gene is TRBJ2-3, the V gene TRBV28; TRBD1 is a possible D gene (5 bases). The germline CDR1 and CDR2 sequences are MDHEN and SYDVKM. CDR3 length equals 16 residues. Trimming removed 6 bases from V and 2 bases from J, with 18 bases in between. CDR3 bases: TGTGCCAGCAGCCCCGTCGACAGCCGGACCACAGATACGCAGTATTTT. Encoded protein: CASSPVDSRTTDTQYF. The full variable domain, in which reference TRBV28 and TRBJ2-3 provide the parts outside the CDR3, is DVKVTQSSRYLVKRTGEKVFLECVQDMDHENMFWYRQDPGLGLRLIYFSYDVKMKEKGDIPEGYSVSREKKERFSLILESASTNQTSMYLCASSPVDSRTTDTQYFGPGTRLTVL.

This sequence joins TRBV29-1 and TRBJ1-1; 7 bases match TRBD1. CDR1 is SQVTM and CDR2 is ANQGSEA in the germline V gene. This CDR3 comprises 12 residues. The ends lost 3 bases at V and 10 bases at J; junction bases unmatched: 8. CDR3 in amino acids: CSVEGDSGRAFF. The DNA of the CDR3 is TGCAGCGTTGAGGGGGACAGCGGAAGAGCTTTCTTT.

The rearrangement joins TRBV7-9 to TRBJ2-7, with D hard to call. The CDR3 has 13 residues. Trimming left V 6 bases short and J 8 bases short, with 17 bases between. Germline V gene data show CDR1 as SEHNR and CDR2 as FQNEAQ (reference sequence). The CDR3 DNA sequence: TGTGCCAGCAGTATTAAGAACATCGAACAGCAGTACTTC. This translates into CASSIKNIEQQYF. Full variable domain (remainder filled in from reference TRBV7-9 and TRBJ2-7): DTGVSQNPRHKITKRGQNVTFRCDPISEHNRLYWYRQTLGQGPEFLTYFQNEAQLEKSRLLSDRFSAERPKGSFSTLEIQRTEQGDSAMYLCASSIKNIEQQYFGPGTRLTVT.

This clone was seen more than once but under ten times. The rearrangement joins TRBV5-1 to TRBJ2-5, with a weak D call TRBD1 (6 bases). The CDR3 loop spans 14 amino acids. From germline, CDR1 is SGHRS and CDR2 YFSETQ. V dropped 0 bases and J dropped 1 base, with 7 bases sitting between them. The CDR3 coding sequence is TGCGCCAGCAGCTTGGTAGGGGGCCAAGAGACCCAGTACTTC. As protein: CASSLVGGQETQYF.

This clone was seen a handful of times. The chain recombines TRBV6-4 with TRBJ2-5; 7 bases match TRBD2. CDR1 is MRHNA and CDR2 is SNTAGT in the germline V gene. The CDR3 consists of 13 residues. V lost 5 bases, J lost 7 bases, and 7 bases stayed unmatched. DNA of the CDR3: TGTGCCAGCAGTAACCAGCGGGGTGGGACCCAGTACTTC. Translating it yields CASSNQRGGTQYF.

The V and J genes are TRBV5-1 and TRBJ1-3; 9 positions match TRBD1. Germline V gene sequence: CDR1 SGHRS, CDR2 YFSETQ. With V trimmed by 4 bases and J by 0 bases, 5 bases remained unmatched. The CDR3 covers 16 residues. CDR3 coding DNA: TGCGCCAGCAGCGAAATGGGACAGGGCTCTGGAAACACCATATATTTT. Translated, it gives CASSEMGQGSGNTIYF.